This TCR beta chain was captured by sequencing in a study of identical twins. All donors comprised healthy Caucasians. TCRdb called the 5' RACE reads again in MiXCR, with one record for every CDR3 protein. The sample carries fewer than 550,000 distinct CDR3 sequences, 13% to 15% recorded once. The CDR3 is 17 residues long. Germline assignment: CDR1 SSHAT and CDR2 FNYEAQ (reference sequence). The ends were cut back, 1 base at V and 2 bases at J, with 17 bases in the middle. These data also formed part of another study, on yellow fever vaccine responses in identical twins.

This chain links TRBV7-7 with TRBJ2-5; D is perhaps TRBD1 or TRBD2 (5 bases each). The sequence was collected from a woman in her late teens or twenties in good health. The material sequenced was CD4+ T cells sorted from blood. CDR3 protein: CASSLGGGVVAQETQYF. The CDR3 DNA reads TGTGCCAGCAGCTTAGGTGGGGGAGTGGTTGCACAAGAGACCCAGTACTTC.